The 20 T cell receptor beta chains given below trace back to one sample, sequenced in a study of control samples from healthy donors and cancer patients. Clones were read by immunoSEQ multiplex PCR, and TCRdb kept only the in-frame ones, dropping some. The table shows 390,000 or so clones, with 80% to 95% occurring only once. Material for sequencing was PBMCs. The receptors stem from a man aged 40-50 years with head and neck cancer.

This CDR3 reads CASSPWTGGAGELFF. The CDR3 region has the DNA TGTGCCAGCAGCCCTTGGACAGGGGGCGCCGGGGAGCTGTTTTTT. This chain uses TRBV2 with TRBJ2-2, with 11 bases lining up with TRBD1. Per the germline V gene, CDR1 is SNHLY and CDR2 is FYNNEI. CDR3 size: 15 residues. V lost 6 bases, J lost 6 bases, and 6 bases stayed unmatched.

The DNA of the CDR3 is TGTGCCAGCAGCGTAGGAGGGACTCCCCTGAACACCGGGGAGCTGTTTTTT. Translated: CASSVGGTPLNTGELFF. V usage is TRBV9 and J usage is TRBJ2-2; D is possibly TRBD2 (6 bases). Germline CDR1 is SGDLS and CDR2 is YYNGEE. This CDR3 spans 17 amino acids. Trimming removed 0 bases from V and 1 base from J, with 13 bases in between.

DNA of the CDR3: TGTGCCAGCAGCCTCACAACCGAGCCTGGAACCGAGCAGTACTTC. Translating it yields CASSLTTEPGTEQYF. This chain connects TRBV27 to TRBJ2-7; no definite D call. Germline lookup yields CDR1 MNHEY and CDR2 SMNVEV (reference sequence). The ends were cut back, 6 bases at V and 6 bases at J, with 21 bases in the middle. The CDR3 runs to 15 residues.

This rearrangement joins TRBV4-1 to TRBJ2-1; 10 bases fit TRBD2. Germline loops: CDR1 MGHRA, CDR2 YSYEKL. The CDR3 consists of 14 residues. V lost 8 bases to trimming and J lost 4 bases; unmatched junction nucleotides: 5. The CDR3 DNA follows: TGCGCCAGCCACGATAGCGGGGGGTACAATGAGCAGTTCTTC. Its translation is CASHDSGGYNEQFF.

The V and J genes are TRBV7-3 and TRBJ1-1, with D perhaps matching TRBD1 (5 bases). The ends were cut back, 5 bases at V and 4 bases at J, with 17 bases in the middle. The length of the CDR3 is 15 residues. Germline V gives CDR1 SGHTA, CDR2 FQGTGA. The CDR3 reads CASSPTLDRPTEAFF. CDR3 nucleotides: TGTGCCAGCAGCCCCACGCTAGACAGACCCACTGAAGCTTTCTTT.

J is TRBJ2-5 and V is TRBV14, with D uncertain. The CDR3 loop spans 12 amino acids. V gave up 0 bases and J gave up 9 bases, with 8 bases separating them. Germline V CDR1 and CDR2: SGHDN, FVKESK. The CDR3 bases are TGTGCCAGCAGCCAAGAGCCCCGAGCCCAGTACTTC. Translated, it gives CASSQEPRAQYF.

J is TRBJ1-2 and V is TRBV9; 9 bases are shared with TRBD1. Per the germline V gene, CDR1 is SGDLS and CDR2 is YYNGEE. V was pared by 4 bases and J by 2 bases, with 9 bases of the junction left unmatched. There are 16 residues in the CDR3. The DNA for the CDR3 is TGTGCCAGCAGCTTTCACCCCGGGACAGGGAACTATGGCTACACCTTC. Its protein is CASSFHPGTGNYGYTF.

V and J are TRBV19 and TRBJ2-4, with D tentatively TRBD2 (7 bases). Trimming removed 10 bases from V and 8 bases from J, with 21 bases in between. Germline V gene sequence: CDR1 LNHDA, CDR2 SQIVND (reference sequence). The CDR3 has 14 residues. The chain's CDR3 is CATSQGGERDIQYF. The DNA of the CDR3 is TGTGCCACCTCACAAGGGGGGGAGCGGGACATTCAGTACTTC.

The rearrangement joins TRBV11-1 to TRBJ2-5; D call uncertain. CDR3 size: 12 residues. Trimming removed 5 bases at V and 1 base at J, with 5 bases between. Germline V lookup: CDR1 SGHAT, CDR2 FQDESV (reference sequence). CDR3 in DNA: TGTGCCAGCAGCCCATTCCAAGAGACCCAGTACTTC. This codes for CASSPFQETQYF. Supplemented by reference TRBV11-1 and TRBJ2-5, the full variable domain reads EAEVAQSPRYKITEKSQAVAFWCDPISGHATLYWYRQILGQGPELLVQFQDESVVDDSQLPKDRFSAERLKGVDSTLKIQPAELGDSAMYLCASSPFQETQYFGPGTRLLVL.

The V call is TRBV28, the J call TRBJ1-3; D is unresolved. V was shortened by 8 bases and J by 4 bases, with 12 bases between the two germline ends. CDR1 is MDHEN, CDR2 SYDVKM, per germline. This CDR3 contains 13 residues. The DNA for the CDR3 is TGTGCCAGCTTCTTGGAAAACGGAAACACCATATATTTT. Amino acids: CASFLENGNTIYF.

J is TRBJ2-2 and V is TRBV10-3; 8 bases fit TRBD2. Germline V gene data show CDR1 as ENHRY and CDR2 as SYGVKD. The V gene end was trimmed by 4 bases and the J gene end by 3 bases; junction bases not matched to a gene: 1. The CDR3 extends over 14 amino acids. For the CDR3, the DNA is TGTGCCATCAGTGCACTAGCGGACACCGGGGAGCTGTTTTTT. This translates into CAISALADTGELFF.

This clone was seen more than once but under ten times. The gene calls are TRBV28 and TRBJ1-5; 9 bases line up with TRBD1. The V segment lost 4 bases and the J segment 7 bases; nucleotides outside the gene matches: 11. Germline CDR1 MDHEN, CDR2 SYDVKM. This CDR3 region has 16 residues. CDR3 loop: CASSSDRGERGQPQHF. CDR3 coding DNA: TGTGCCAGCAGTTCGGACAGGGGAGAAAGGGGACAGCCCCAGCATTTT.

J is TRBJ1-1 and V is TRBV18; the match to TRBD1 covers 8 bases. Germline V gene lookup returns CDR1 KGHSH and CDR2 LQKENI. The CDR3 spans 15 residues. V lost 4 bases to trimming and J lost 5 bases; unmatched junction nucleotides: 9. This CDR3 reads CASSLMDRELTEAFF. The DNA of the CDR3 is TGTGCCAGCTCACTGATGGACAGGGAGCTTACTGAAGCTTTCTTT.

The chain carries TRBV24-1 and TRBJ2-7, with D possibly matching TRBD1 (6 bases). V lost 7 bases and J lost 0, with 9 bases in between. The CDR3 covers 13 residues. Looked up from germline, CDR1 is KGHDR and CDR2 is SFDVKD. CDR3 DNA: TGTGCCACCAGCGACAGGTACTCCTACGAGCAGTACTTC. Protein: CATSDRYSYEQYF.

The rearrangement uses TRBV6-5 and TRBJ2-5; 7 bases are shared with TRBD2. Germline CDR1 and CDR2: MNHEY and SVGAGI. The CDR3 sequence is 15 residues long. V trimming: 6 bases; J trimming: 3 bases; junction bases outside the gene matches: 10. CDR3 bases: TGTGCCAGCAGGAGGGAGGCTAGCGGAAAAGAGACCCAGTACTTC. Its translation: CASRREASGKETQYF.

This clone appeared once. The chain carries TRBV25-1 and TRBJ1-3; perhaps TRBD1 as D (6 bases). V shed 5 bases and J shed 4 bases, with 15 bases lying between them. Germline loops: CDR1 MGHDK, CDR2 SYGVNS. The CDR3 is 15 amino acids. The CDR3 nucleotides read TGTGCCAGCAGTCGGGAGGGTGGACAGGGAAACACCATATATTTT. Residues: CASSREGGQGNTIYF.

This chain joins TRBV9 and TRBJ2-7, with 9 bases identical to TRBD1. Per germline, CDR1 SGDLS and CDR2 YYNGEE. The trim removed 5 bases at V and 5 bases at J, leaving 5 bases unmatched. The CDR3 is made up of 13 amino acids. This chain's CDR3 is CASSAGTGNEQYF. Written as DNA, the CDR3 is TGTGCCAGCAGTGCCGGGACAGGGAACGAGCAGTACTTC.

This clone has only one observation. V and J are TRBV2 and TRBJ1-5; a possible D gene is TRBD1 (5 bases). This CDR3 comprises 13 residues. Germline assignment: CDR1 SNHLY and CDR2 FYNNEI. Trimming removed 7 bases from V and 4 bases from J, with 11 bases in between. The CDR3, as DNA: TGTGCCAGCACTGGGACGGAGAATCAGCCCCAGCATTTT. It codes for CASTGTENQPQHF.

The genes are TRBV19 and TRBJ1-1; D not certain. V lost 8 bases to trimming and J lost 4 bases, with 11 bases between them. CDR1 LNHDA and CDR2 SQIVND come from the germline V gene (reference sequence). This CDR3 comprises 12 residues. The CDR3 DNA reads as TGTGCCAGTTGTTTGGAGGGCACTGAAGCTTTCTTT. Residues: CASCLEGTEAFF.

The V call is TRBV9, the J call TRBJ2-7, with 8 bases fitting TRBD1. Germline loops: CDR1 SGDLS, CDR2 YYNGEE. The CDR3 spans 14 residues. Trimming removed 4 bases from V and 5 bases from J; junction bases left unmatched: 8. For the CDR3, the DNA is TGTGCCAGCAGCCCAGAGACAGGGGCGCACGAGCAGTACTTC. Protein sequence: CASSPETGAHEQYF.